This TCR beta chain stems from a study of T cell repertoires in aging, cancer and after chemotherapy. Regarding this clonotype: Its matching antigen is unknown.

Regarding the study as a whole: Untreated cancer patients had significantly lower blood TCR diversity than age-matched healthy donors. In healthy donors, age-related TCR diversity loss mainly reflected lost richness.

This CDR3 contains 13 residues. V lost 4 bases and J lost 7, with 13 bases in between. The template was genomic DNA from peripheral blood, not RNA. A mixed TRB-A/B primer pool amplified rearranged TRB by multiplex touch-down PCR. TCRdb reprocessed the multiplex PCR reads via MiXCR and lists one record per CDR3 protein. The sample contains about 11,000 distinct CDR3 sequences, around a third of which appear only once. This rearrangement joins TRBV12-3 or TRBV12-4 to TRBJ1-2, with a possible D match to TRBD1 (5 bases). The sample was blood. The source is a human donor in good health. The donor label of this sample is uncertain. The CDR3 DNA reads as TGTGCCAGCAGTTGGGGGGGTCGGGCTGGCTACACCTTC. Its translation is CASSWGGRAGYTF.